Following are 20 T cell receptor beta chains from one sample sequenced in a study of shared clonotypes between healthy human individuals. CD45RO-negative cells were positively selected for CCR7, leaving out terminally differentiated effector memory CD45RA+ cells. The data were produced by immunoSEQ multiplex PCR, yet TCRdb's version contains in-frame clones alone and is incomplete. The sample comprises millions of clones, roughly 95% of which are singletons, and 1.1% rests with the top ten. Sequenced material: naive CD8+ T cells sorted from blood. The source of these receptors is a man in his late teens or twenties in good health.

The chain joins TRBV19 to TRBJ2-2, with D tentatively TRBD1 or TRBD2 (5 bases each). There are 12 residues in the CDR3. Germline V lookup: CDR1 LNHDA, CDR2 SQIVND (reference sequence). With 8 bases removed from V and 4 bases from J, the gap between germline ends came to 8 bases. CDR3 nucleotides: TGTGCCAGTGGGGGAACCACCGGGGAGCTGTTTTTT. Protein: CASGGTTGELFF.

The chain joins TRBV29-1 to TRBJ1-5; D remains unclear. CDR3 size: 12 residues. Per the germline V gene, CDR1 is SQVTM and CDR2 is ANQGSEA. Trimming shortened V by 2 bases and J by 7 bases, and 9 bases separated the two germline ends. CDR3 sequence reads: CSVEPPSQPQHF. The DNA for the CDR3 is TGCAGCGTTGAACCCCCTAGCCAGCCCCAGCATTTT.

V gene TRBV28 combines with J gene TRBJ1-2, with D possibly TRBD1 on 6 matching bases. The V gene lost 5 bases and the J gene lost 3 bases, with 13 bases spanning the gap. This CDR3 region has 14 residues. Germline CDR1 MDHEN, CDR2 SYDVKM. The CDR3 DNA sequence: TGTGCCAGCAGTAACACGGACAGCTACTATGGCTACACCTTC. It is translated as CASSNTDSYYGYTF.

The rearrangement uses TRBV27 and TRBJ2-7, with D hard to call. There are 14 residues in the CDR3. Germline CDR1 is MNHEY and CDR2 is SMNVEV (reference sequence). Trimming shortened V by 0 bases and J by 2 bases, and 8 bases separated the two germline ends. The CDR3 here is CASSLSGMTYEQYF. CDR3 nucleotides: TGTGCCAGCAGTTTATCAGGGATGACCTACGAGCAGTACTTC.

This clone was seen a single time. This chain joins TRBV5-6 and TRBJ2-3; 10 nucleotides agree with TRBD1. CDR3 length equals 15 residues. Germline V gives CDR1 SGHDT, CDR2 YYEEEE. V shed 6 bases, J shed 3 bases, and the junction held 7 bases outside the gene matches. Here the CDR3 reads CASIWTGGRTDTQYF. CDR3 DNA: TGTGCCAGCATATGGACAGGGGGGAGGACAGATACGCAGTATTTT.

The gene calls are TRBV10-1 and TRBJ2-5; D ambiguous. The CDR3 sequence is 11 residues long. V was trimmed by 7 bases and J by 5 bases, leaving 8 bases between them. Germline CDR1 is WNHNN and CDR2 is SYGVQD (reference sequence). In DNA, the CDR3 is TGCGCCAGCAACCAACGGGAGACCCAGTACTTC. Encoded protein: CASNQRETQYF.

This chain joins TRBV21-1 and TRBJ2-7; the table's TRBD1 call for D was not verified on the DNA. TRBV21-1 is designated a pseudogene. CDR3 length equals 16 residues. CDR3: CASIPDRAVASYEQYF. In nucleotides, the CDR3 is TGTGCCAGCATCCCGGACAGGGCGGTTGCCTCCTACGAGCAGTACTTC.

The rearrangement uses TRBV7-9 and TRBJ2-3; D is ambiguous. Trimming cost V 1 base and J 2 bases, with 16 bases left between them. The CDR3 runs 17 residues. Germline lookup yields CDR1 SEHNR and CDR2 FQNEAQ (reference sequence). For the CDR3, the DNA is TGTGCCAGCAGCTTAGGTGCGCTAACCAAACCCACAGATACGCAGTATTTT. Its protein is CASSLGALTKPTDTQYF.

The table lists this clone with a few counts. The rearrangement uses TRBV6-5 and TRBJ2-2; unclear D gene. The CDR3 covers 12 residues. Per the germline V gene, CDR1 is MNHEY and CDR2 is SVGAGI. Deletions cut 5 bases from V and 2 bases from J, with 3 bases between. This chain's CDR3 is CASSINTGELFF. The CDR3 DNA is TGTGCCAGCAGTATTAACACCGGGGAGCTGTTTTTT.

The CDR3 sequence is CASSFTGAGELFF. CDR3 coding DNA: TGTGCCAGCAGTTTTACAGGGGCCGGGGAGCTGTTTTTT. The chain uses TRBV27 and TRBJ2-2, with 7 bases identical to TRBD1. CDR3 length equals 13 residues. Looked up from germline, CDR1 is MNHEY and CDR2 is SMNVEV (reference sequence). V lost 3 bases and J lost 6; bases outside the gene matches: 1.

The V call is TRBV5-1, the J call TRBJ1-6; 10 bases are a match to TRBD1. Trimming at V came to 0 bases and at J to 7 bases, leaving 7 bases not matched to a gene. Per germline, CDR1 SGHRS and CDR2 YFSETQ. The CDR3 loop spans 17 amino acids. For the CDR3, the DNA is TGCGCCAGCAGCTTGGAATGGGACAGGGGTATGAATTCACCCCTCCACTTT. This encodes CASSLEWDRGMNSPLHF.

The chain joins TRBV4-3 to TRBJ1-3, with D possibly being TRBD1 (6 bases). The germline V gene has CDR1 LGHNA and CDR2 YSLEER. Between the trimmed V and J ends, which lost 0 bases and 2 bases, there was a span of 11 bases. This CDR3 spans 16 amino acids. CDR3 sequence (DNA): TGCGCCAGCAGCCAAGATCAGGGGTTAACTGGAAACACCATATATTTT. Translating it yields CASSQDQGLTGNTIYF.

The chain employs TRBV5-1 and TRBJ2-7; 8 bases map to TRBD1. The germline V gene has CDR1 SGHRS and CDR2 YFSETQ. The CDR3 covers 14 residues. V trimming: 0 bases; J trimming: 3 bases; junction bases outside the gene matches: 2. The CDR3 sequence: CASSLEDRDYEQYF. CDR3 nucleotides: TGCGCCAGCAGCTTGGAGGACAGGGACTACGAGCAGTACTTC.

This clone was recorded once. The J gene is TRBJ2-5, the V gene TRBV6-5; D is unclear. CDR3 length equals 14 residues. Trimming removed 4 bases from V and 2 bases from J, with 11 bases in between. The germline V gene encodes CDR1 MNHEY and CDR2 SVGAGI. For the CDR3, the DNA is TGTGCCAGCAGTTGGGTGGGCGATCAAGAGACCCAGTACTTC. The encoded protein is CASSWVGDQETQYF.

The CDR3 protein is CASSPREPGILTYEQYF. The CDR3 DNA is TGTGCCAGCAGCCCCCGGGAGCCGGGGATCCTAACCTACGAGCAGTACTTC. The V call is TRBV7-2, the J call TRBJ2-7; weak D call: TRBD2 (6 bases). The ends were cut back, 5 bases at V and 2 bases at J, with 22 bases in the middle. The CDR3 runs to 17 residues. The germline gives CDR1 SGHTA, CDR2 FQGNSA. The variable domain in full, with the rest retrieved from reference TRBV7-2 and TRBJ2-7, is GAGVSQSPSNKVTEKGKDVELRCDPISGHTALYWYRQSLGQGLEFLIYFQGNSAPDKSGLPSDRFSAERTGGSVSTLTIQRTQQEDSAVYLCASSPREPGILTYEQYFGPGTRLTVT.

V usage is TRBV18 and J usage is TRBJ1-6; TRBD1 matches at 7 bases. Germline CDR1 is KGHSH and CDR2 is LQKENI. The CDR3 is made up of 15 amino acids. Unmatched junction bases numbered 5, after V lost 5 bases and J lost 4 bases. This CDR3 reads CASSADRPYNSPLHF. The DNA for the CDR3 is TGTGCCAGCTCAGCGGACAGGCCGTATAATTCACCCCTCCACTTT.

V gene TRBV28 combines with J gene TRBJ2-7; 10 positions agree with TRBD1. Germline CDR1 and CDR2: MDHEN and SYDVKM. The CDR3 length is 16 residues. Trimming removed 6 bases from V and 1 base from J; junction bases left unmatched: 9. CDR3 nucleotides: TGTGCCAGCAGCCCCAACCGGGACAGGGGTTCCTACGAGCAGTACTTC. Its translation: CASSPNRDRGSYEQYF. Looking up the rest from reference TRBV28 and TRBJ2-7 gives the full variable domain: DVKVTQSSRYLVKRTGEKVFLECVQDMDHENMFWYRQDPGLGLRLIYFSYDVKMKEKGDIPEGYSVSREKKERFSLILESASTNQTSMYLCASSPNRDRGSYEQYFGPGTRLTVT.

The rearrangement links TRBV7-2 to TRBJ2-5; 13 nucleotides match TRBD2. The V and J ends lost 2 bases and 5 bases, in that order; junction bases with no gene match: 8. Germline V gene data show CDR1 as SGHTA and CDR2 as FQGNSA. The CDR3 extends over 17 amino acids. In DNA, the CDR3 is TGTGCCAGCAGCTTATCAACCAGGACTAGCGGGAGTGAGACCCAGTACTTC. It yields the protein CASSLSTRTSGSETQYF.

The chain links TRBV27 to TRBJ2-2; D tentatively reads TRBD1 or TRBD2 (6 bases each). The germline CDR1 and CDR2 sequences are MNHEY and SMNVEV (reference sequence). Trimming took 8 bases from V and 4 from J, leaving 17 bases between them. The CDR3 has 15 amino acids. CDR3 sequence (DNA): TGTGCCAGCCATAGGGGGGCCGGAAGCACCGGGGAGCTGTTTTTT. Amino acid sequence: CASHRGAGSTGELFF.

V and J are TRBV28 and TRBJ2-7, with D possibly TRBD2 on 6 matching bases. This CDR3 region has 15 residues. The V gene's germline CDR1 is MDHEN and CDR2 SYDVKM. V lost 2 bases and J 0 bases, leaving 11 bases between the germline ends. This CDR3 reads CASSLRSSGSYEQYF. The CDR3 bases are TGTGCCAGCAGTTTACGAAGTAGCGGCTCCTACGAGCAGTACTTC.